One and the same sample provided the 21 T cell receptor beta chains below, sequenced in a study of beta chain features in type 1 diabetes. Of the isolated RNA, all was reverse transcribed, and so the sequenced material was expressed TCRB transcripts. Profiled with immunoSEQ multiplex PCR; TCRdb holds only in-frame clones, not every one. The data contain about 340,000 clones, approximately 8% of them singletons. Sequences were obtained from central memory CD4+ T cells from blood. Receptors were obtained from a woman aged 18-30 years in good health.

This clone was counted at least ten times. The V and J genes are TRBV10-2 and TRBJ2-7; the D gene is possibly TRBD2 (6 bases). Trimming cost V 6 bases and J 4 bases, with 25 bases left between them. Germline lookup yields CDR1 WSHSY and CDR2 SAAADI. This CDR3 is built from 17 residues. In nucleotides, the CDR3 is TGCGCCAGCAGCCCCCACGTGGGGGGAGCCGGCCTTTACGAGCAGTACTTC. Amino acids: CASSPHVGGAGLYEQYF.

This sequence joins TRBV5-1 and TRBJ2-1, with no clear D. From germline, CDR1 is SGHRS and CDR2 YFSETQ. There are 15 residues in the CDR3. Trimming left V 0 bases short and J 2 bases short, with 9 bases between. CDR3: CASSLGVVPYNEQFF. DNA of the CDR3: TGCGCCAGCAGCTTGGGGGTCGTCCCCTACAATGAGCAGTTCTTC.

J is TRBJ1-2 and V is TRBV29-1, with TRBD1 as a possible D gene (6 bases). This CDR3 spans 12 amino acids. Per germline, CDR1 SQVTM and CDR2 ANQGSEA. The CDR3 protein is CSLWDISYGYTF. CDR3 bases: TGCAGTCTTTGGGACATTTCCTATGGCTACACCTTC.

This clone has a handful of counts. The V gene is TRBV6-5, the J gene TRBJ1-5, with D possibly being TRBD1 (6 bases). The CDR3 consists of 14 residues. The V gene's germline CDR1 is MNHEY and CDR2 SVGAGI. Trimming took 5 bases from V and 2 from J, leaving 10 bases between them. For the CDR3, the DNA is TGTGCCAGCAGTCCCAGGGGAGGCAATCAGCCCCAGCATTTT. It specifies CASSPRGGNQPQHF.

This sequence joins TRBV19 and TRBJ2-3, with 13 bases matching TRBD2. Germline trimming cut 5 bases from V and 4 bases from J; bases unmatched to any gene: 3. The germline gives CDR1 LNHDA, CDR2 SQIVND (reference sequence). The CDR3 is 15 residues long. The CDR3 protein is CASSGLAGVSDTQYF. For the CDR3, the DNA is TGTGCCAGTAGTGGACTAGCGGGAGTATCAGATACGCAGTATTTT.

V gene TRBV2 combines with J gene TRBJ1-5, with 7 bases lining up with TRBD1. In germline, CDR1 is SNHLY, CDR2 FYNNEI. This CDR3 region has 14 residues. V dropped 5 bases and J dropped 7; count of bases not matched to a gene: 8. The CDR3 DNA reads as TGTGCCAGCAGTCTGCAGGGGGTCAACCAGCCCCAGCATTTT. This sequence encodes CASSLQGVNQPQHF.

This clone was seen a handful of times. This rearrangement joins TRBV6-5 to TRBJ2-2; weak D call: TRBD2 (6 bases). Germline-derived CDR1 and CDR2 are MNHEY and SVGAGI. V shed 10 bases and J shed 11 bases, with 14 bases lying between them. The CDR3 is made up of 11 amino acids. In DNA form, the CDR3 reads TGTGCCATCAGCGGTAGCGGTGAGCTGTTTTTT. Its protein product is CAISGSGELFF.

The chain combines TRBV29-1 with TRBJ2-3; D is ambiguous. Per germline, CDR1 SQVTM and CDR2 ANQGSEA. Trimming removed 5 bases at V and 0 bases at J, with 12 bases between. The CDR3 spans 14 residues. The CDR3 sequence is CSVSSGASTDTQYF. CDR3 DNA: TGCAGCGTTTCATCTGGAGCTAGCACAGATACGCAGTATTTT.

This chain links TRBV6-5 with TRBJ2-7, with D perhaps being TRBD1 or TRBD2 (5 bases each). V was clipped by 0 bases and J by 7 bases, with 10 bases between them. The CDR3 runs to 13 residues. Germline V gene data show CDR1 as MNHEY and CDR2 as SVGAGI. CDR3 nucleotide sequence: TGTGCCAGCAGTTACTCGGGACGACAGGAGCAGTACTTC. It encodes CASSYSGRQEQYF.

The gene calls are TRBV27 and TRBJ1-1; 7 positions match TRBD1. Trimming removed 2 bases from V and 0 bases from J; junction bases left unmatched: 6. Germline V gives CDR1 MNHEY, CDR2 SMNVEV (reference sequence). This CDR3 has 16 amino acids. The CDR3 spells CASSLRGTAMNTEAFF. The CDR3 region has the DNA TGTGCCAGCAGTTTACGAGGGACAGCGATGAACACTGAAGCTTTCTTT.

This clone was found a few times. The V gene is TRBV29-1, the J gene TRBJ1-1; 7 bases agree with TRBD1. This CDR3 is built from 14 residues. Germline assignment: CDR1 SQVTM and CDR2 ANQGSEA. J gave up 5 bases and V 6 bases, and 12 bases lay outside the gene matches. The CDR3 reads CSVDRRREGTEAFF. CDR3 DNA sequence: TGCAGCGTGGACAGGCGGCGAGAGGGAACTGAAGCTTTCTTT.

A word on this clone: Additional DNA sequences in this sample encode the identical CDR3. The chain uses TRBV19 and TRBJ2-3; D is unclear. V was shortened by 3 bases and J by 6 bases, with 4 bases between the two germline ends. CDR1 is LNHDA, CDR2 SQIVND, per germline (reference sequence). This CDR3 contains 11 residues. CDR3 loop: CASSMGDTQYF. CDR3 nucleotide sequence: TGTGCCAGTAGTATGGGGGATACGCAGTATTTT.

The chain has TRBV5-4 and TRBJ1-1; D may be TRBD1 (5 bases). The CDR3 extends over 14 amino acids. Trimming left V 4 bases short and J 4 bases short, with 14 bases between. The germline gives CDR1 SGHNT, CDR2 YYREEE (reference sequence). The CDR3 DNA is TGTGCCAGCAGCCGGCAGGGAGGGGCCACTGAAGCTTTCTTT. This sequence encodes CASSRQGGATEAFF.

The CDR3 DNA follows: TGTGCCAGCAGCTTAAGTTACCCGGGCCGAGACACCGGGGAGCTGTTTTTT. It codes for CASSLSYPGRDTGELFF. The V and J genes are TRBV7-2 and TRBJ2-2; no clear D gene. Between the trimmed V and J ends, which lost 2 bases and 3 bases, there was a span of 16 bases. Germline V gives CDR1 SGHTA, CDR2 FQGNSA. The CDR3 loop spans 17 amino acids.

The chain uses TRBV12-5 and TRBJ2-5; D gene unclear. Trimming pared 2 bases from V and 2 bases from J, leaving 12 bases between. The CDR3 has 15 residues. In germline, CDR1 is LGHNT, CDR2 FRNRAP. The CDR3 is CASGLFAELQETQYF. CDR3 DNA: TGTGCTAGTGGTTTGTTTGCGGAGCTACAAGAGACCCAGTACTTC.

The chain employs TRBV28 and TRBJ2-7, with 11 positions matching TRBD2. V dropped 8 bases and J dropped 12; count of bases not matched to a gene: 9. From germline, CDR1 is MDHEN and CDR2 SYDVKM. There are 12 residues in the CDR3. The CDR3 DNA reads TGTGCCAGCGGAGATACTAGCGGGAGTTTGTACTTC. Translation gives CASGDTSGSLYF.

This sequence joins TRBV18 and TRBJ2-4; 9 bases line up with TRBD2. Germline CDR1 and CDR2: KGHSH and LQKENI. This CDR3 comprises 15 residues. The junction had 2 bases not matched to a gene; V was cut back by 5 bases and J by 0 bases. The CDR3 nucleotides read TGTGCCAGCTCATCTAGCGGGACAGCCAAAAACATTCAGTACTTC. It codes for CASSSSGTAKNIQYF.

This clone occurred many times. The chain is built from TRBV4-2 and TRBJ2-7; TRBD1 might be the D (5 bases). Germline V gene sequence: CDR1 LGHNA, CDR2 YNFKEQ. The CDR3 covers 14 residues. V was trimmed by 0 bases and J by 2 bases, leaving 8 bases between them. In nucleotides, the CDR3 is TGTGCCAGCAGCCAAGATCAGGGCCCCTACGAGCAGTACTTC. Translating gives CASSQDQGPYEQYF.

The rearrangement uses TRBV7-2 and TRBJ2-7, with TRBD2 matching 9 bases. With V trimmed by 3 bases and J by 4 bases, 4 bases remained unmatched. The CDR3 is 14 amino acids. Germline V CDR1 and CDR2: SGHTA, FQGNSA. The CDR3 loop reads CASSFIAGVYEQYF. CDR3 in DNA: TGTGCCAGCAGCTTCATAGCGGGAGTTTACGAGCAGTACTTC.

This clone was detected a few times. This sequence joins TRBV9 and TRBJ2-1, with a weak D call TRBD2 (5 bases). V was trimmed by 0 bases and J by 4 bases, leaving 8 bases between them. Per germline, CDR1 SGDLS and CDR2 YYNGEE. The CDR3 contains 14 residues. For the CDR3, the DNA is TGTGCCAGCAGCGTAGACGGACTTTACAATGAGCAGTTCTTC. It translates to CASSVDGLYNEQFF. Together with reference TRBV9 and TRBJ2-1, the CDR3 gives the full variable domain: DSGVTQTPKHLITATGQRVTLRCSPRSGDLSVYWYQQSLDQGLQFLIQYYNGEERAKGNILERFSAQQFPDLHSELNLSSLELGDSALYFCASSVDGLYNEQFFGPGTRLTVL.

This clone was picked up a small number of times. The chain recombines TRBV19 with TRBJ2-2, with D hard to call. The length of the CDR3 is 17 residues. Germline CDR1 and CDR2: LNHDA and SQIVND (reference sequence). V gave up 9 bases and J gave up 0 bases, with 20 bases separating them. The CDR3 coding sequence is TGTGCCAGCAGGACGAGACAACGACCCGCGAACACCGGGGAGCTGTTTTTT. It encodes CASRTRQRPANTGELFF.